This T cell receptor beta chain was captured by sequencing in a study of blood T cell repertoires in COVID-19. Study summary: The United States, Italy and Spain provided the acute and convalescent COVID-19 samples.

Germline CDR1 and CDR2: SGHRS and YFSETQ. Trimming left V 4 bases short and J 4 bases short, with 20 bases between. The CDR3 totals 16 residues. In the authors' workflow: The authors estimated nucleated cell counts from reference gene primer amplification. Produced via immunoSEQ multiplex PCR; TCRdb's table is partial and in-frame only. The DNA was the basis for D and trimming; V, J and clone size are from that table. The sample holds more than 110,000 clones, over 80% seen once. The sample was peripheral blood. This chain uses TRBV5-1 with TRBJ2-5; D is unclear. This sequence was found in a woman of 80 years or more with acute or convalescent COVID-19. Here the CDR3 reads CASSPLPSTRGETQYF. The CDR3 bases are TGCGCCAGCAGCCCGCTACCGTCCACCCGCGGAGAGACCCAGTACTTC.